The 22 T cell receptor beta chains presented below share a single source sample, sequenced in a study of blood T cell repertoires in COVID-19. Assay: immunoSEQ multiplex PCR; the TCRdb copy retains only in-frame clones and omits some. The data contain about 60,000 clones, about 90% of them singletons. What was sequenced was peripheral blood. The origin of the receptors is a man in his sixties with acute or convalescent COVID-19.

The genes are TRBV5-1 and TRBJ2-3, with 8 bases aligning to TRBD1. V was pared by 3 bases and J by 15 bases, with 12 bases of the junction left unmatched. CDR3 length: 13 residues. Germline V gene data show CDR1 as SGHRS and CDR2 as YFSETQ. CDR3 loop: CASSSVDRGSQYF. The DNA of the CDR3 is TGCGCCAGCAGCTCGGTTGACAGGGGAAGTCAATATTTT. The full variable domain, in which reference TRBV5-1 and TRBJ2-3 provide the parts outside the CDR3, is KAGVTQTPRYLIKTRGQQVTLSCSPISGHRSVSWYQQTPGQGLQFLFEYFSETQRNKGNFPGRFSGRQFSNSRSEMNVSTLELGDSALYLCASSSVDRGSQYFGPGTRLTVL.

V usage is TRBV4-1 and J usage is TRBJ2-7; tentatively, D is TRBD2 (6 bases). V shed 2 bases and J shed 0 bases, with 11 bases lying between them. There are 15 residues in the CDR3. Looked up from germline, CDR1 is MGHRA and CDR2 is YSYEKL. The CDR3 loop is CASSQSSGPSYEQYF. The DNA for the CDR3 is TGCGCCAGCAGCCAAAGTAGCGGACCCTCCTACGAGCAGTACTTC.

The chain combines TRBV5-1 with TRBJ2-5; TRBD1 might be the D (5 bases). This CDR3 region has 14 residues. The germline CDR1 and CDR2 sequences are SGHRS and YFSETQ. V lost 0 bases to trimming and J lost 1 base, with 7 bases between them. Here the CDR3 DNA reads TGCGCCAGCAGCTTGGCAGGGATCCAAGAGACCCAGTACTTC. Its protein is CASSLAGIQETQYF. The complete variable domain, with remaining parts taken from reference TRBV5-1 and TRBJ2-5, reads KAGVTQTPRYLIKTRGQQVTLSCSPISGHRSVSWYQQTPGQGLQFLFEYFSETQRNKGNFPGRFSGRQFSNSRSEMNVSTLELGDSALYLCASSLAGIQETQYFGPGTRLLVL.

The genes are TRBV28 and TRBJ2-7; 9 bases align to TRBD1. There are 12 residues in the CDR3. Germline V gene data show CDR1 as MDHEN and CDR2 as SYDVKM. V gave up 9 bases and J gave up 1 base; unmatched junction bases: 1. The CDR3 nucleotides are TGTGCCAGTGGGACAGGGTCCTACGAGCAGTACTTC. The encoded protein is CASGTGSYEQYF.

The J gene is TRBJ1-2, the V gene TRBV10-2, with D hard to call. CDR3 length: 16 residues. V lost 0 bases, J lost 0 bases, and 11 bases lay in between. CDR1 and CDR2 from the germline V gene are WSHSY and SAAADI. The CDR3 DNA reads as TGCGCCAGCAGTGAGTCGGTCAGGCCGACTAACTATGGCTACACCTTC. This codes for CASSESVRPTNYGYTF.

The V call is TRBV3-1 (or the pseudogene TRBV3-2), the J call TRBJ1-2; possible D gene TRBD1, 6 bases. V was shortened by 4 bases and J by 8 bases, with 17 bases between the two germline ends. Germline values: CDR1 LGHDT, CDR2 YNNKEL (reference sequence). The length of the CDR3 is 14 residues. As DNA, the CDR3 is TGTGCCAGCAGCCTACAGGGACCTGAAAGGGGCTACACCTTC. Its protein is CASSLQGPERGYTF.

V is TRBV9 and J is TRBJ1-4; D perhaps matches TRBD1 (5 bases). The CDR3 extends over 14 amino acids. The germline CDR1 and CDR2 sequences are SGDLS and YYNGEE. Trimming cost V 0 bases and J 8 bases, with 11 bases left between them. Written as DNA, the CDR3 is TGTGCCAGCAGCGTAGCTGGGGGGGTCGAAAAACTGTTTTTT. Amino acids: CASSVAGGVEKLFF.

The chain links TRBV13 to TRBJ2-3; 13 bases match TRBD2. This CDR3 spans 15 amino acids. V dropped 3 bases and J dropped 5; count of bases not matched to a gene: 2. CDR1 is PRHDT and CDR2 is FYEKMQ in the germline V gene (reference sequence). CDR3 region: CASSLRLAGGDTQYF. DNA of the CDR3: TGTGCCAGCAGCTTGAGACTAGCGGGAGGAGATACGCAGTATTTT.

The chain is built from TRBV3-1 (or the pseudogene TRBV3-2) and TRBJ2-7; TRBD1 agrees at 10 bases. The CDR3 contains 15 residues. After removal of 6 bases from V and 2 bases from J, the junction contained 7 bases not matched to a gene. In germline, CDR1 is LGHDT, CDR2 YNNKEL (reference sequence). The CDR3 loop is CASRRGQGGTYEQYF. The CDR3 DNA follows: TGTGCCAGCAGGCGTGGACAGGGGGGAACCTACGAGCAGTACTTC.

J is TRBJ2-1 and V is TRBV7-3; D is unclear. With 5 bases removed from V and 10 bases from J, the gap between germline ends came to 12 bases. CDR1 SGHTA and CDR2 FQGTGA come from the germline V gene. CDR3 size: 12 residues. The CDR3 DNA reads TGTGCCAGCAGCCACGCGAACAGAGAGCAGTTCTTC. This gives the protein CASSHANREQFF.

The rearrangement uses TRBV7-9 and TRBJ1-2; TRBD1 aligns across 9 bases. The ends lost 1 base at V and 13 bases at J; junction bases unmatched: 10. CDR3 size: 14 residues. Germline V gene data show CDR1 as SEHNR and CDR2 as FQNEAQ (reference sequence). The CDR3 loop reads CASSLEIPGQGTTF. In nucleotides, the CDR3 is TGTGCCAGCAGCTTAGAGATTCCGGGACAGGGAACCACCTTC.

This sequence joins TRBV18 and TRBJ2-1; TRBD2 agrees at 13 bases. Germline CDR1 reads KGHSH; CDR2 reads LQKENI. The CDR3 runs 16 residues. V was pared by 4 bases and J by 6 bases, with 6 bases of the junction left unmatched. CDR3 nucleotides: TGTGCCAGCTCACTTTCCGGGACTAGCGGGATCAATGAGCAGTTCTTC. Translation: CASSLSGTSGINEQFF.

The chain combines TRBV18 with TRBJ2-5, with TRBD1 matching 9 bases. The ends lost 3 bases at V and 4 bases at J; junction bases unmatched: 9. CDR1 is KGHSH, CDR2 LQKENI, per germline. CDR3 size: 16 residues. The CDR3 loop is CASSPKQGARLETQYF. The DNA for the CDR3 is TGTGCCAGCTCACCCAAACAGGGGGCGCGATTAGAGACCCAGTACTTC.

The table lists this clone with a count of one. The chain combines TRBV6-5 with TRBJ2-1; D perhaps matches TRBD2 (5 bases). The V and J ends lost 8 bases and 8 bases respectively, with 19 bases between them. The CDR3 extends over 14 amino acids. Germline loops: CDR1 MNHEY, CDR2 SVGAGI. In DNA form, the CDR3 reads TGTGCCAGCCAGATTGGTGGGAGCGCGCATGAGCAGTTCTTC. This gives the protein CASQIGGSAHEQFF.

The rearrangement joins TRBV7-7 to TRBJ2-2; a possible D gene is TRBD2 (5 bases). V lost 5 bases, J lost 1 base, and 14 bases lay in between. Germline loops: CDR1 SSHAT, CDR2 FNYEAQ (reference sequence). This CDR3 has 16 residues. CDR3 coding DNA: TGTGCCAGCAGCCTAGAGGACTTTCTGAACACCGGGGAGCTGTTTTTT. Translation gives CASSLEDFLNTGELFF. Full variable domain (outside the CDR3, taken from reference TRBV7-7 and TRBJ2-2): GAGVSQSPRYKVTKRGQDVTLRCDPISSHATLYWYQQALGQGPEFLTYFNYEAQPDKSGLPSDRFSAERPEGSISTLTIQRTEQRDSAMYRCASSLEDFLNTGELFFGEGSRLTVL.

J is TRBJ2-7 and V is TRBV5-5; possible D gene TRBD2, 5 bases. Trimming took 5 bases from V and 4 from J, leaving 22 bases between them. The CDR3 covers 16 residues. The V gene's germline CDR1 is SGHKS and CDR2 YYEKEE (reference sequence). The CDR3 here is CASRGGGGGDPYEQYF. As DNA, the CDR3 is TGTGCCAGCAGGGGTGGAGGAGGTGGGGATCCATACGAGCAGTACTTC.

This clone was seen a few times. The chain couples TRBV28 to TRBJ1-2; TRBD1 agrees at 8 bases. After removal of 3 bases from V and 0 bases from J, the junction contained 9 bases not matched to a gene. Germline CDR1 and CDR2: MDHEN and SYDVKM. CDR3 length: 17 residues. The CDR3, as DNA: TGTGCCAGCAGTTTGTGGGGCAGGGGGCTTTCTAACTATGGCTACACCTTC. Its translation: CASSLWGRGLSNYGYTF.

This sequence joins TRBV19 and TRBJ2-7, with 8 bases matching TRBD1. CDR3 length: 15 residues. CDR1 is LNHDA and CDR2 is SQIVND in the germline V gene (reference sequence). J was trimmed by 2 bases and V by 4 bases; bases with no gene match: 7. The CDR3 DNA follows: TGTGCCAGTAGTACGTACAGGGGGAGTACCTACGAGCAGTACTTC. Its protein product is CASSTYRGSTYEQYF.

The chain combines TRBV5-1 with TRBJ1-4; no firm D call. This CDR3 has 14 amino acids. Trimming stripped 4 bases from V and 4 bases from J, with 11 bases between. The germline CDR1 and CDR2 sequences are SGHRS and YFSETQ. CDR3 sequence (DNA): TGCGCCAGCAGCGCTAGGGAGGGTAATGAAAAACTGTTTTTT. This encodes CASSAREGNEKLFF.

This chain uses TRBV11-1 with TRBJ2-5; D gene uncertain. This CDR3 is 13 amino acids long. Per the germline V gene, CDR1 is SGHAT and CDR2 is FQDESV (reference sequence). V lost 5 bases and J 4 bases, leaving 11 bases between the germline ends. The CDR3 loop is CASSPSWLETQYF. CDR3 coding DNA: TGTGCCAGCAGCCCGTCATGGCTAGAGACCCAGTACTTC.

DNA of the CDR3: TGTGCCAGCAGCTTAGCTCCCTTCGACATTCAGTACTTC. Translated: CASSLAPFDIQYF. The rearrangement links TRBV5-5 to TRBJ2-4; D remains ambiguous. Trimming stripped 2 bases from V and 8 bases from J, with 11 bases between. Per germline, CDR1 SGHKS and CDR2 YYEKEE (reference sequence). The CDR3 loop spans 13 amino acids. The full variable domain, its missing parts supplied by reference TRBV5-5 and TRBJ2-4, is DAGVTQSPTHLIKTRGQQVTLRCSPISGHKSVSWYQQVLGQGPQFIFQYYEKEERGRGNFPDRFSARQFPNYSSELNVNALLLGDSALYLCASSLAPFDIQYFGAGTRLSVL.

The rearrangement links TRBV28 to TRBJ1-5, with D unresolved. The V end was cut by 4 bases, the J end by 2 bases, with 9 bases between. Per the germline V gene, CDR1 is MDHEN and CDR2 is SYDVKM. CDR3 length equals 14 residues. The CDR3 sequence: CASSSPGGNQPQHF. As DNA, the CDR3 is TGTGCCAGCAGTTCCCCCGGAGGCAATCAGCCCCAGCATTTT.